Reported below is one T cell receptor (beta chain). This specimen belongs to a study of blood T cell repertoires in COVID-19. On the study more broadly: Samples of COVID-19 (acute and convalescent) were obtained from the United States, Italy and Spain. T cells, B-cell-depleted T cells, or PBMCs supplied cDNA or gDNA.

Seattle enrolled patients during active infection and tracked them longitudinally. Assay: immunoSEQ multiplex PCR; the TCRdb copy retains only in-frame clones and omits some. The data contain 96,000 or so clones, 81% of them singletons. In germline, CDR1 is SGHTA, CDR2 FQGNSA. The CDR3 sequence is 15 residues long. V shed 1 base and J shed 7 bases, with 11 bases lying between them. Sequenced sample: peripheral blood. The sequence derives from a man aged 80 or over with COVID-19, enrolled during active disease. The chain couples TRBV7-2 to TRBJ1-6, with D possibly TRBD1 on 6 matching bases. CDR3 in amino acids: CASSLGGLENSPLHF. DNA of the CDR3: TGTGCCAGCAGCTTAGGGGGGCTGGAGAATTCACCCCTCCACTTT.